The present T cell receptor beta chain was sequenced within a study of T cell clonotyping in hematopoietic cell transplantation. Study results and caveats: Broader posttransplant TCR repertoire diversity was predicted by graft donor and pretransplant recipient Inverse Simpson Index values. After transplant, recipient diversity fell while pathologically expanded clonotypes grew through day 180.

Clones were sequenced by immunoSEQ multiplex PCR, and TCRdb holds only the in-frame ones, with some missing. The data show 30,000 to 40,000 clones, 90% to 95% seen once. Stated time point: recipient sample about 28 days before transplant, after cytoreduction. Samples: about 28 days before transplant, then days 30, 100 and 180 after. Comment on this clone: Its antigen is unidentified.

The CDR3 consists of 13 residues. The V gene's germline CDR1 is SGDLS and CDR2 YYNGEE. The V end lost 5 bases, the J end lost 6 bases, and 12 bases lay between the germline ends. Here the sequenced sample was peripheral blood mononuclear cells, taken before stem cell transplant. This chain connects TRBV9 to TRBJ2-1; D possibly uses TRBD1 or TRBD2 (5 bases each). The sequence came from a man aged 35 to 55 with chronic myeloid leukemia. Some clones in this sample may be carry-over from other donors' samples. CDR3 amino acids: CASRGTPGNEQFF. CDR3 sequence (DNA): TGTGCCAGCAGAGGGACCCCGGGCAATGAGCAGTTCTTC.